This T cell receptor beta chain was obtained from a study of blood T cell repertoires in COVID-19. Original processing notes: Reference gene primers were amplified, and this amplification served to estimate nucleated cell counts. Profiled with immunoSEQ multiplex PCR; TCRdb holds only in-frame clones, not every one. The V and J calls and clone size come from that table; D and trimming were worked out from the DNA. This sample carries a few hundred thousand clones, about 83% of them seen once, and the ten largest clones take approximately 6.6%. In germline, CDR1 is SNHLY, CDR2 FYNNEI. CDR3 length: 15 residues. Trimming removed 6 bases from V and 0 bases from J; junction bases left unmatched: 8. The count of this clone is one.

This sequence joins TRBV2 and TRBJ2-7; 7 bases line up with TRBD1. The sequence was obtained from a woman aged 35 to 49 who had recovered from COVID-19. The material sequenced was PBMCs or T cells enriched from blood (not recorded which). CDR3 DNA sequence: TGTGCCAGCAGCTCCGGACAGGCCTTCTCCTACGAGCAGTACTTC. Its translation: CASSSGQAFSYEQYF.